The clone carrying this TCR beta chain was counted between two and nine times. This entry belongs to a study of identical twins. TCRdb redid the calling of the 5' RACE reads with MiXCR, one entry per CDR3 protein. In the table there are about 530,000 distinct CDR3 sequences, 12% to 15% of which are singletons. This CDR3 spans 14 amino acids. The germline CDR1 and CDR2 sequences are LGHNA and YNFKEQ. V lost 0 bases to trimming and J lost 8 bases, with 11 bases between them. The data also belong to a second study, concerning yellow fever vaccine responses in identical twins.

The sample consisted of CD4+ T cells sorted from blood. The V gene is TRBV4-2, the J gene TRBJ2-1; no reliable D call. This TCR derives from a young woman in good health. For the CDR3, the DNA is TGTGCCAGCAGCCAAGATCGCCGTGCGGATGAGCAGTTCTTC. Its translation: CASSQDRRADEQFF.